These T cell receptor beta chains were read from a single sample in a study of early T cells in non-severe SARS-CoV-2 infection. TCRdb used MiXCR to reprocess the 5' RACE reads, holding one entry per CDR3 protein. The table shows fewer than 60,000 distinct CDR3 sequences, with roughly 9.2% occurring only once. Source material: whole blood. The receptors derive from an adult who was a healthcare worker with PCR-confirmed SARS-CoV-2 infection or an uninfected control (not recorded which). Each CDR3 is given with its conserved first and last residue. The D gene is left open where the match is weak.

CDR3 protein: CSVMTGGNQPQHF; J gene: TRBJ1-5; V gene: TRBV29-1; D gene: TRBD1
CDR3 protein: CASSHGTEQYF; J gene: TRBJ2-7; V gene: TRBV14; D gene: -
CDR3 protein: CSARTLGDGAYEQYF; J gene: TRBJ2-7; V gene: TRBV20-1; D gene: -
CDR3 protein: CASSQISGSYEQFF; J gene: TRBJ2-1; V gene: TRBV5-5; D gene: TRBD2
CDR3 protein: CASSLGIYTADTQYF; J gene: TRBJ2-3; V gene: TRBV7-2; D gene: -
CDR3 protein: CASSYSPGVQNEKLFF; J gene: TRBJ1-4; V gene: TRBV6-6; D gene: -
CDR3 protein: CSARDIVAVSGTDTQYF; J gene: TRBJ2-3; V gene: TRBV20-1; D gene: -
CDR3 protein: CVSSQDPGLGKSIQYF; J gene: TRBJ2-4; V gene: TRBV4-2; D gene: -
CDR3 protein: CSVALAGGPRREQFF; J gene: TRBJ2-1; V gene: TRBV29-1; D gene: TRBD2
CDR3 protein: CAWSVGQGSYTF; J gene: TRBJ1-2; V gene: TRBV30; D gene: -
CDR3 protein: CSVPRVYEQYF; J gene: TRBJ2-7; V gene: TRBV29-1; D gene: -
CDR3 protein: CASSVGGLDGYTF; J gene: TRBJ1-2; V gene: TRBV5-6; D gene: -
CDR3 protein: CASSLGRTYGSSPLHF; J gene: TRBJ1-6; V gene: TRBV11-2; D gene: -
CDR3 protein: CASSEGLEAFF; J gene: TRBJ1-1; V gene: TRBV10-2; D gene: -
CDR3 protein: CASSDRVLGNQPQHF; J gene: TRBJ1-5; V gene: TRBV18; D gene: TRBD1
CDR3 protein: CASSRGQGAGELFF; J gene: TRBJ2-2; V gene: TRBV27; D gene: TRBD1
CDR3 protein: CAISTEGAGGPTDTQYF; J gene: TRBJ2-3; V gene: TRBV10-3; D gene: TRBD2
CDR3 protein: CASTDSPIPGAAKNIQYF; J gene: TRBJ2-4; V gene: TRBV12-3/TRBV12-4; D gene: -
CDR3 protein: CASSSAGSSYEQYF; J gene: TRBJ2-7; V gene: TRBV5-1; D gene: TRBD2
CDR3 protein: CASSLHYGDSQNTEAFF; J gene: TRBJ1-1; V gene: TRBV11-2; D gene: TRBD1
CDR3 protein: CSATQGSVYNEQFF; J gene: TRBJ2-1; V gene: TRBV20-1; D gene: -
CDR3 protein: CASSSLQPNYGYTF; J gene: TRBJ1-2; V gene: TRBV7-9; D gene: -
CDR3 protein: CSAMKREGLDEQFF; J gene: TRBJ2-1; V gene: TRBV29-1; D gene: TRBD2
CDR3 protein: CASSLETRITQYF; J gene: TRBJ2-3; V gene: TRBV5-5; D gene: -
CDR3 protein: CASSLTENNEQFF; J gene: TRBJ2-1; V gene: TRBV7-3; D gene: -
CDR3 protein: CASSKQVSTEKLFF; J gene: TRBJ1-4; V gene: TRBV3-1; D gene: -
CDR3 protein: CSARGHYGYTF; J gene: TRBJ1-2; V gene: TRBV29-1; D gene: -
CDR3 protein: CASSLVGQGNGYTF; J gene: TRBJ1-2; V gene: TRBV7-9; D gene: TRBD1
CDR3 protein: CASSVILSGGNTEAFF; J gene: TRBJ1-1; V gene: TRBV25-1; D gene: TRBD1
CDR3 protein: CASSLGFSAGEQYF; J gene: TRBJ2-7; V gene: TRBV11-2; D gene: -
CDR3 protein: CASSSIDGQGAGQPQHF; J gene: TRBJ1-5; V gene: TRBV19; D gene: TRBD1
CDR3 protein: CSATNGAGAQETQYF; J gene: TRBJ2-5; V gene: TRBV20-1; D gene: TRBD2
CDR3 protein: CASSQVGGGTDTQYF; J gene: TRBJ2-3; V gene: TRBV6-1; D gene: TRBD2
CDR3 protein: CASSLTTRTEAFF; J gene: TRBJ1-1; V gene: TRBV7-3; D gene: -
CDR3 protein: CASSLEASGGISSYEQYF; J gene: TRBJ2-7; V gene: TRBV5-1; D gene: TRBD2
CDR3 protein: CASSDYQGRRFF; J gene: TRBJ2-1; V gene: TRBV2; D gene: -
CDR3 protein: CASSISLYTLEYGYTF; J gene: TRBJ1-2; V gene: TRBV19; D gene: -
CDR3 protein: CASSLYILSGNTIYF; J gene: TRBJ1-3; V gene: TRBV7-9; D gene: -
CDR3 protein: CASSPVLGQGNTGELFF; J gene: TRBJ2-2; V gene: TRBV7-2; D gene: TRBD1
CDR3 protein: CSASVRVGTAEQFF; J gene: TRBJ2-1; V gene: TRBV20-1; D gene: -
CDR3 protein: CSVRQGSNEKLFF; J gene: TRBJ1-4; V gene: TRBV29-1; D gene: TRBD1